The source of this TCR beta chain is a study of breast tumors, draining lymph nodes, adjacent tissues. Notes on the study in general: Tumors had less TCR diversity than lymph nodes, more than nontumor tissue. Tumor and nontumor repertoires were significantly more similar in luminal-like than in basal-like breast cancer. The data were judged consistent with most tumor T cells coming from lymph node and expanding in tumor. Tumor T cell lymph node origin was a supported hypothesis, not proven.

TCRdb used MiXCR to reprocess the multiplex PCR reads, holding one entry per CDR3 protein. The data contain approximately 280,000 distinct CDR3 sequences, 30% of them singletons. Looked up from germline, CDR1 is MNHEY and CDR2 is SMNVEV (reference sequence). The CDR3 loop spans 14 amino acids. Trimming left V 3 bases short and J 5 bases short, with 14 bases between. About this clonotype: Its antigen is unknown.

The lymph nodes were axillary draining lymph nodes from breast cancer patients. The sequence derives from a female donor with breast cancer. Some clones in this sample may be carry-over from other donors' samples. The V and J genes are TRBV27 and TRBJ2-7; weak D call: TRBD2 (5 bases). Sequences were obtained from axillary lymph node tissue. Here the CDR3 reads CASSFNSRDNEQYF. CDR3 coding DNA: TGTGCCAGCAGTTTCAATTCTCGGGATAACGAGCAGTACTTC.